One and the same sample provided the 26 T cell receptor beta chains below, sequenced in a study of cytomegalovirus exposure and HLA in healthy donors. The PCR used 60 Vbeta and 13 Jbeta primers. The method was immunoSEQ multiplex PCR; TCRdb's version includes in-frame clones alone and lacks a portion of them. This table has roughly 120,000 clones, 65% to 85% appearing once. Sequenced material: PBMCs. The origin of the receptors is a man aged 45 to 65 in good health and CMV-seronegative.

V is TRBV11-2 and J is TRBJ2-3; TRBD2 matches 9 bases. From germline, CDR1 is SGHAT and CDR2 FQNNGV. Trimming cost V 8 bases and J 4 bases; bases outside gene matches: 10. This CDR3 is built from 15 residues. CDR3 coding DNA: TGTGCCAGCCGGGCCTTAGCGGGGGTTTCAGATACGCAGTATTTT. This translates into CASRALAGVSDTQYF.

The chain uses TRBV11-2 and TRBJ2-5, with 7 bases fitting TRBD1. From germline, CDR1 is SGHAT and CDR2 FQNNGV. Germline trimming cut 1 base from V and 2 bases from J; bases unmatched to any gene: 13. The CDR3 has 18 amino acids. The CDR3 sequence is CASSLGQGHEWGQETQYF. CDR3 DNA: TGTGCCAGCAGCTTAGGACAGGGCCACGAGTGGGGTCAAGAGACCCAGTACTTC.

The V call is TRBV10-3, the J call TRBJ2-1, with D possibly matching TRBD2 (6 bases). CDR3 size: 13 residues. Trimming removed 8 bases from V and 10 bases from J, with 18 bases in between. Per the germline V gene, CDR1 is ENHRY and CDR2 is SYGVKD. CDR3 nucleotides: TGTGCCATCCGACATTCGACGGGGGACGAGCAGTTCTTC. Translated, it gives CAIRHSTGDEQFF.

V is TRBV7-9 and J is TRBJ1-5, with D unresolved. Deletions cut 1 base from V and 4 bases from J, with 8 bases between. Germline V gives CDR1 SEHNR, CDR2 FQNEAQ (reference sequence). The CDR3 runs to 14 residues. The CDR3 DNA reads as TGTGCCAGCAGCTTAGGACTGGAAAATCAGCCCCAGCATTTT. Its protein is CASSLGLENQPQHF.

J is TRBJ2-7 and V is TRBV29-1, with D possibly matching TRBD1 (5 bases). The CDR3 totals 14 residues. Germline lookup yields CDR1 SQVTM and CDR2 ANQGSEA. With 1 base removed from V and 1 base from J, the gap between germline ends came to 11 bases. CDR3 loop: CSVEVDSDSYEQYF. In nucleotides, the CDR3 is TGCAGCGTTGAAGTTGACAGCGATTCCTACGAGCAGTACTTC.

This chain uses TRBV12-5 with TRBJ2-7; D is possibly TRBD1 (5 bases). With 5 bases removed from V and 7 bases from J, the gap between germline ends came to 15 bases. From germline, CDR1 is LGHNT and CDR2 FRNRAP. The length of the CDR3 is 13 residues. DNA for the CDR3: TGTGCTAGTGGTCCTCCGACAGTTGTGGAGCAGTACTTC. Its translation: CASGPPTVVEQYF.

This clone appeared a few times. The chain has TRBV9 and TRBJ2-3; 8 bases fit TRBD2. Germline CDR1 and CDR2: SGDLS and YYNGEE. The CDR3 contains 16 residues. Germline trimming cut 2 bases from V and 0 bases from J; bases unmatched to any gene: 5. The CDR3 nucleotides read TGTGCCAGCAGCGTCCGGGAGGGGTCTAGCACAGATACGCAGTATTTT. Protein sequence: CASSVREGSSTDTQYF.

The chain carries TRBV5-1 and TRBJ2-4; D unclear. The CDR3 spans 15 residues. With 0 bases removed from V and 7 bases from J, the gap between germline ends came to 14 bases. Germline V lookup: CDR1 SGHRS, CDR2 YFSETQ. CDR3: CASSLAATVGNIQYF. In DNA, the CDR3 is TGCGCCAGCAGCTTGGCGGCGACCGTCGGGAACATTCAGTACTTC. Combining the CDR3 with reference TRBV5-1 and TRBJ2-4 gives the whole variable domain KAGVTQTPRYLIKTRGQQVTLSCSPISGHRSVSWYQQTPGQGLQFLFEYFSETQRNKGNFPGRFSGRQFSNSRSEMNVSTLELGDSALYLCASSLAATVGNIQYFGAGTRLSVL.

This chain joins TRBV19 and TRBJ1-1; D remains unclear. Germline CDR1 is LNHDA and CDR2 is SQIVND (reference sequence). The length of the CDR3 is 13 residues. V was pared by 7 bases and J by 0 bases, with 9 bases between. The CDR3 loop is CASIARMNTEAFF. CDR3 nucleotides: TGTGCCAGTATTGCGAGAATGAACACTGAAGCTTTCTTT.

This clone was detected a few times. The V and J genes are TRBV29-1 and TRBJ1-5, with 8 bases aligning to TRBD1. V shed 7 bases and J 11 bases; nucleotides not matched to a gene: 13. The V gene's germline CDR1 is SQVTM and CDR2 ANQGSEA. This CDR3 region has 13 residues. CDR3 sequence: CSARLDRDKTQHF. For the CDR3, the DNA is TGCAGCGCGAGACTGGACAGGGACAAGACCCAGCATTTT.

This rearrangement joins TRBV15 to TRBJ2-7; TRBD1 might be the D (5 bases). Trimming removed 0 bases from V and 9 bases from J, with 9 bases in between. The CDR3 contains 12 residues. CDR1 and CDR2 from the germline V gene are LNHNV and YYDKDF (reference sequence). The CDR3 reads CATSRDVGAQYF. Here the CDR3 DNA reads TGTGCCACCAGCAGAGATGTTGGGGCGCAGTACTTC.

This clone appeared a few times. V gene TRBV7-9 combines with J gene TRBJ2-1; a weak D match, TRBD2 (7 bases). Trimming pared 5 bases from V and 0 bases from J, leaving 11 bases between. CDR1 SEHNR and CDR2 FQNEAQ come from the germline V gene (reference sequence). CDR3 length: 15 amino acids. In DNA, the CDR3 is TGTGCCAGCAGCGGGGGAGGGGGCTCCTACAATGAGCAGTTCTTC. As protein: CASSGGGGSYNEQFF.

The chain links TRBV5-1 to TRBJ2-1; TRBD2 is a possible D gene (6 bases). Germline CDR1 reads SGHRS; CDR2 reads YFSETQ. The CDR3 length is 15 residues. The germline V and J ends were trimmed by 0 bases and 5 bases, with 12 bases remaining between them. CDR3 sequence (DNA): TGCGCCAGCAGCTTGGATCGCGGGAAGAACAATGAGCAGTTCTTC. This sequence encodes CASSLDRGKNNEQFF.

Only a few counts were recorded for this clone. The chain combines TRBV20-1 with TRBJ2-7, with D possibly TRBD2 on 6 matching bases. V was trimmed by 3 bases and J by 3 bases, leaving 6 bases between them. This CDR3 region has 11 residues. The germline V gene encodes CDR1 DFQATT and CDR2 SNEGSKA (reference sequence). CDR3 bases: TGCAGTGCTAGCGGGGGCTACGAGCAGTACTTC. Its translation is CSASGGYEQYF.

The V gene is TRBV15, the J gene TRBJ2-2; D ambiguous. Germline V gives CDR1 LNHNV, CDR2 YYDKDF (reference sequence). This CDR3 has 15 amino acids. V dropped 0 bases and J dropped 0 bases, with 5 bases sitting between them. The CDR3 sequence: CATSRDISNTGELFF. The DNA for the CDR3 is TGTGCCACCAGCAGAGATATTTCGAACACCGGGGAGCTGTTTTTT.

V usage is TRBV7-9 and J usage is TRBJ2-2, with 8 bases lining up with TRBD1. Germline CDR1 SEHNR, CDR2 FQNEAQ (reference sequence). This CDR3 has 14 amino acids. V dropped 3 bases and J dropped 7; count of bases not matched to a gene: 4. The CDR3 reads CASSLVTGGGELFF. In DNA form, the CDR3 reads TGTGCCAGCAGCTTGGTCACAGGGGGCGGGGAGCTGTTTTTT. Drawing the rest from reference TRBV7-9 and TRBJ2-2, the complete variable domain is DTGVSQNPRHKITKRGQNVTFRCDPISEHNRLYWYRQTLGQGPEFLTYFQNEAQLEKSRLLSDRFSAERPKGSFSTLEIQRTEQGDSAMYLCASSLVTGGGELFFGEGSRLTVL.

CDR3 region: CASSQGVGGVNTEAFF. The CDR3 nucleotides read TGCGCCAGCAGCCAAGGAGTTGGGGGGGTGAACACTGAAGCTTTCTTT. V is TRBV4-3 and J is TRBJ1-1, with a weak D call TRBD1 (5 bases). Per germline, CDR1 LGHNA and CDR2 YSLEER. V was clipped by 1 base and J by 0 bases, with 12 bases between them. This CDR3 has 16 amino acids.

The chain joins TRBV30 to TRBJ2-3; D might be TRBD1 (7 bases). CDR1 GTSNPN and CDR2 SVGIG come from the germline V gene (reference sequence). V was pared by 5 bases and J by 9 bases, with 12 bases between. There are 11 residues in the CDR3. CDR3 sequence reads: CAWAPGGTQYF. CDR3 sequence (DNA): TGTGCCTGGGCCCCAGGGGGGACGCAGTATTTT.

The chain carries TRBV14 and TRBJ2-1, with D maybe TRBD2 (5 bases). Germline V gives CDR1 SGHDN, CDR2 FVKESK. V was clipped by 4 bases and J by 2 bases, with 15 bases between them. The CDR3 is 16 residues long. The CDR3 nucleotides read TGTGCCAGCAGCCGGAACATAGGACTCCCCTACAATGAGCAGTTCTTC. Translation gives CASSRNIGLPYNEQFF. Filled out from reference TRBV14 and TRBJ2-1, the complete variable domain reads EAGVTQFPSHSVIEKGQTVTLRCDPISGHDNLYWYRRVMGKEIKFLLHFVKESKQDESGMPNNRFLAERTGGTYSTLKVQPAELEDSGVYFCASSRNIGLPYNEQFFGPGTRLTVL.

The chain couples TRBV9 to TRBJ2-1; 8 bases are shared with TRBD2. J lost 4 bases, V lost 3 bases, and 3 bases had no gene match. Germline V gene data show CDR1 as SGDLS and CDR2 as YYNGEE. CDR3 size: 14 residues. DNA of the CDR3: TGTGCCAGCAGCGGTAGCGGGAAGTACAATGAGCAGTTCTTC. It translates to CASSGSGKYNEQFF.

This clone was counted between two and nine times. This chain uses TRBV14 with TRBJ1-5, with D possibly TRBD1 on 5 matching bases. The CDR3 is 13 amino acids. Germline V gene lookup returns CDR1 SGHDN and CDR2 FVKESK. The V gene lost 0 bases and the J gene lost 11 bases, with 11 bases spanning the gap. CDR3 DNA sequence: TGTGCCAGCAGCCAAGACCTCGGGGGGGCCCAGCATTTT. Its translation: CASSQDLGGAQHF.

This clone was counted once. The V call is TRBV18, the J call TRBJ2-7, with 9 bases matching TRBD2. Germline CDR1 and CDR2: KGHSH and LQKENI. J was trimmed by 5 bases and V by 3 bases; bases with no gene match: 2. The length of the CDR3 is 13 residues. CDR3 amino acids: CASSPGTSNEQYF. In DNA, the CDR3 is TGTGCCAGCTCACCGGGGACTAGCAACGAGCAGTACTTC.

This clone was seen just once. The V call is TRBV29-1, the J call TRBJ1-3, with no clear D. This CDR3 is built from 13 residues. V lost 8 bases to trimming and J lost 0 bases, with 11 bases between them. CDR1 is SQVTM and CDR2 is ANQGSEA in the germline V gene. The DNA of the CDR3 is TGCAGCTTTACCGAGAGCTCTGGAAACACCATATATTTT. Its translation is CSFTESSGNTIYF.

The V call is TRBV7-2, the J call TRBJ1-4, with TRBD1 as a possible D gene (5 bases). Trimming stripped 1 base from V and 6 bases from J, with 12 bases between. Germline V gene lookup returns CDR1 SGHTA and CDR2 FQGNSA. The CDR3 is made up of 15 amino acids. This chain's CDR3 is CASSLEQADHEKLFF. The DNA of the CDR3 is TGTGCCAGCAGCTTAGAACAGGCCGACCATGAAAAACTGTTTTTT. The variable domain in full, completed from reference TRBV7-2 and TRBJ1-4, reads GAGVSQSPSNKVTEKGKDVELRCDPISGHTALYWYRQSLGQGLEFLIYFQGNSAPDKSGLPSDRFSAERTGGSVSTLTIQRTQQEDSAVYLCASSLEQADHEKLFFGSGTQLSVL.

Only a few counts were recorded for this clone. The CDR3 region has the DNA TGTGCCAGCAGCTCCGGACAGGGGATAGGTCAGCCCCAGCATTTT. This codes for CASSSGQGIGQPQHF. The V call is TRBV5-4, the J call TRBJ1-5; 9 nucleotides match TRBD1. J was trimmed by 6 bases and V by 3 bases; bases with no gene match: 7. CDR3 length: 15 residues. The V gene's germline CDR1 is SGHNT and CDR2 YYREEE (reference sequence).

The gene calls are TRBV4-1 and TRBJ1-2; weak D call: TRBD1 (5 bases). The CDR3 spans 16 residues. Trimming shortened V by 0 bases and J by 1 base, and 12 bases separated the two germline ends. Germline V CDR1 and CDR2: MGHRA, YSYEKL. The CDR3 region has the DNA TGCGCCAGCAGCCAAGATAGGGGATCAAATAACTATGGCTACACCTTC. This codes for CASSQDRGSNNYGYTF.